Below, one T cell receptor (beta chain) is given with its context. No antigen is known for it. The data are from a study of STAT3 mutations in large granular lymphocyte leukemia. V lost 9 bases and J 6 bases, leaving 12 bases between the germline ends. The CDR3 is 12 residues long. In germline, CDR1 is LNHDA, CDR2 SQIVND (reference sequence). General study findings and limits: Treatment regimens differed across patients between samplings. In some patients, a small highly pathogenic clone possibly went undetected. In T-cell large granular lymphocyte leukemia, about half of patients showed multiple immunodominant subclonotypes.

The table came from immunoSEQ multiplex PCR; TCRdb's copy has only in-frame clones and leaves some out. In the table there are approximately 20,000 clones, around 92% of which are singletons. The chain uses TRBV19 and TRBJ1-5, with D tentatively TRBD1 (6 bases). Sequencing was done on a sample of peripheral blood mononuclear cells. This sequence was found in a man between 60 and 75 years old with T-cell large granular lymphocyte leukemia. Some clones in this sample may be carry-over from other donors' samples. CDR3 loop: CASGQWGQPQHF. In nucleotides, the CDR3 is TGTGCCAGCGGACAGTGGGGTCAGCCCCAGCATTTT.